A single sample is the source of the 10 T cell receptor beta chains below, sequenced in a study of yellow fever vaccine responses in identical twins (dated by TCRdb to 2016 to 2019). Receptor amplification or capture employed RT-PCR. Sequencer: Illumina HiSeq 2500. The public reads were reanalyzed by TCRdb: fastp trimming at Q25, MiXCR alignment, in-frame beta chains only. CDR3 protein duplicates are merged, each entry listing the most common genes and DNA. Within this sample are 13,000 or so distinct CDR3 sequences, with 80% to 90% of them counted one time only. Over 1.5% of the sample rests with the top ten. The sequencing used T cells from blood (PBMCs), unsorted or a sorted subset (not recorded which), collected before or after yellow fever vaccination (not recorded which). The receptors come from a woman between 18 and 29 years old who received the yellow fever vaccine. Donor details come from another sample of the same person, matched by shared clones.

The chain links TRBV5-1 to TRBJ2-1; TRBD2 matches 10 bases. CDR3 size: 15 residues. Germline V gene data show CDR1 as SGHRS and CDR2 as YFSETQ. Trimming removed 5 bases from V and 6 bases from J; junction bases left unmatched: 8. CDR3 DNA: TGCGCCAGCAGACTTGGACTAGCGGAGACCAATGAGCAGTTCTTC. The encoded protein is CASRLGLAETNEQFF.

V is TRBV6-2 or TRBV6-3 and J is TRBJ2-3; the D gene is possibly TRBD2 (5 bases). Germline CDR1 MNHEY, CDR2 SVGEGT. Trimming took 0 bases from V and 0 from J, leaving 10 bases between them. The CDR3 runs to 16 residues. The CDR3 protein is CASSYSRALSTDTQYF. DNA of the CDR3: TGTGCCAGCAGTTACTCGCGGGCCCTTAGCACAGATACGCAGTATTTT.

This sequence joins TRBV9 and TRBJ2-7; D unclear. CDR1 is SGDLS and CDR2 is YYNGEE in the germline V gene. The CDR3 runs to 14 residues. V was trimmed by 6 bases and J by 1 base, leaving 14 bases between them. This CDR3 reads CASNLQDISYEQYF. The CDR3 region has the DNA TGTGCCAGCAATCTCCAAGACATTTCCTACGAGCAGTACTTC.

This clonotype was seen a handful of times. The genes are TRBV13 and TRBJ1-1; D gene unclear. The CDR3 is 13 amino acids. The V gene's germline CDR1 is PRHDT and CDR2 FYEKMQ (reference sequence). V lost 7 bases and J lost 3, with 12 bases in between. The CDR3 nucleotides are TGTGCCAGCAATTTCTACTCCGACACTGAAGCTTTCTTT. It translates to CASNFYSDTEAFF.

The V gene is TRBV20-1, the J gene TRBJ2-1; 9 bases fit TRBD1. Per germline, CDR1 DFQATT and CDR2 SNEGSKA (reference sequence). The CDR3 loop spans 16 amino acids. The J segment lost 4 bases and the V segment lost 0 bases, leaving 7 bases of the junction unmatched. CDR3 region: CSARDLGQGNYNEQFF. CDR3 nucleotides: TGCAGTGCTAGAGATTTGGGACAGGGAAATTACAATGAGCAGTTCTTC.

The CDR3 region has the DNA TGTGCCAGCAGCTTTGTTCCAGGGGGTACCTACGAGCAGTACTTC. It translates to CASSFVPGGTYEQYF. The chain employs TRBV11-1 and TRBJ2-7; TRBD1 matches at 7 bases. Germline V CDR1 and CDR2: SGHAT, FQDESV (reference sequence). With V trimmed by 3 bases and J by 2 bases, 7 bases remained unmatched. This CDR3 is 15 amino acids long.

The chain carries TRBV2 and TRBJ2-7, with TRBD1 matching 8 bases. The CDR3 is 15 amino acids. Trimming at V came to 7 bases and at J to 1 base, leaving 9 bases not matched to a gene. CDR1 and CDR2 (germline): SNHLY, FYNNEI. Here the CDR3 reads CASIGAGGKSYEQYF. The CDR3 DNA follows: TGTGCCAGCATCGGAGCAGGGGGCAAGTCCTACGAGCAGTACTTC. Together with reference TRBV2 and TRBJ2-7, the CDR3 gives the full variable domain: EPEVTQTPSHQVTQMGQEVILRCVPISNHLYFYWYRQILGQKVEFLVSFYNNEISEKSEIFDDQFSVERPDGSNFTLKIRSTKLEDSAMYFCASIGAGGKSYEQYFGPGTRLTVT.

The rearrangement links TRBV7-9 to TRBJ2-7, with D unresolved. Germline V gene data show CDR1 as SEHNR and CDR2 as FQNEAQ (reference sequence). This CDR3 contains 13 residues. V lost 5 bases, J lost 6 bases, and 14 bases lay in between. CDR3 in DNA: TGTGCCAGCAGCCCGAGCCCGGCGGCCGAGCAGTACTTC. Its translation: CASSPSPAAEQYF. Using reference TRBV7-9 and TRBJ2-7 for the parts outside the CDR3, the full variable domain is DTGVSQNPRHKITKRGQNVTFRCDPISEHNRLYWYRQTLGQGPEFLTYFQNEAQLEKSRLLSDRFSAERPKGSFSTLEIQRTEQGDSAMYLCASSPSPAAEQYFGPGTRLTVT.

The V gene is TRBV20-1, the J gene TRBJ2-7, with D possibly matching TRBD2 (5 bases). Germline V gene data show CDR1 as DFQATT and CDR2 as SNEGSKA (reference sequence). V shed 7 bases and J shed 7 bases, with 8 bases lying between them. The CDR3 is 9 residues long. The CDR3 protein is CSVTGEQYF. In DNA, the CDR3 is TGCAGTGTCACGGGGGAGCAGTACTTC.

A word on this clonotype: One end of the junction does not line up with germline, which may come from a read error. This CDR3 reads CASSLGDRSSYAQYF. The CDR3 region has the DNA TGTGCCAGCAGTTTAGGGGACAGGAGCTCCTACGCGCAGTACTTC. The V call is TRBV12-3 or TRBV12-4, the J call TRBJ2-7; 8 bases are shared with TRBD1. The CDR3 length is 15 residues.